This T cell receptor (beta chain) is from a study of control samples from healthy donors and cancer patients. In germline, CDR1 is SGHTS, CDR2 YDEGEE. With 2 bases removed from V and 0 bases from J, the gap between germline ends came to 7 bases. The length of the CDR3 is 14 residues. Measured with immunoSEQ multiplex PCR; TCRdb has only the in-frame clones, and not every one. The sample includes fewer than 90,000 clones, roughly 90% of them seen just once. The specimen sequenced was PBMCs. The V and J genes are TRBV5-8 and TRBJ2-3; the D is unclear. The clonotype originates from a woman aged 60-75 years with head and neck cancer. The CDR3 DNA reads as TGTGCCAGCAGCTTTCAACATAGCACAGATACGCAGTATTTT. Residues: CASSFQHSTDTQYF.